A selection of T cell receptor beta chains follows, all from one sample in a study of early T cells in non-severe SARS-CoV-2 infection. Via MiXCR, TCRdb re-called the 5' RACE reads, giving one row per CDR3 protein. The sample has some 60,000 distinct CDR3 sequences, over 7.5% seen once. The sequenced material came from whole blood. Receptors were obtained from an adult who was a healthcare worker with PCR-confirmed SARS-CoV-2 infection or an uninfected control (not recorded which). CDR3s include the opening cysteine and the closing phenylalanine or tryptophan. Each record gives: clone size, V gene, J gene, D gene, CDR3 protein, CDR3 DNA. The D gene is left open where the match is weak. Rows give clone size only sometimes, using once, few, many, or a class for an expanded clone.

clone_size: many
v_call: TRBV2
j_call: TRBJ1-4
d_call: .
cdr3_aa: CASSDSGGDNEKLFF
cdr3_nt: TGTGCCAGCAGTGACTCCGGGGGCGATAATGAAAAACTGTTTTTT

clone_size: .
v_call: TRBV20-1
j_call: TRBJ2-7
d_call: .
cdr3_aa: CSASESASFYEQYF
cdr3_nt: TGCAGTGCTAGTGAGTCTGCGTCATTCTACGAGCAGTACTTC

clone_size: many
v_call: TRBV2
j_call: TRBJ2-7
d_call: .
cdr3_aa: CASPYPGQNPYEQYF
cdr3_nt: TGTGCCAGCCCTTACCCGGGACAAAACCCCTACGAGCAGTACTTC

clone_size: .
v_call: TRBV5-4
j_call: TRBJ2-3
d_call: .
cdr3_aa: CASSRDSTDTQYF
cdr3_nt: TGTGCCAGCAGCCGGGACAGCACAGATACGCAGTATTTT

clone_size: few
v_call: TRBV29-1
j_call: TRBJ1-1
d_call: TRBD1
cdr3_aa: CSVSTGGRVTEAFF
cdr3_nt: TGCAGCGTTTCCACAGGGGGCCGAGTCACTGAAGCTTTCTTT

clone_size: .
v_call: TRBV11-2
j_call: TRBJ2-3
d_call: .
cdr3_aa: CASSFSEVGSTDTQYF
cdr3_nt: TGTGCCAGCAGCTTCTCGGAGGTGGGGAGCACAGATACGCAGTATTTT

clone_size: many
v_call: TRBV19
j_call: TRBJ2-5
d_call: TRBD2
cdr3_aa: CASSLAEPQETQYF
cdr3_nt: TGTGCCAGTAGTCTAGCGGAGCCGCAAGAGACCCAGTACTTC

clone_size: medium-sized
v_call: TRBV29-1
j_call: TRBJ2-1
d_call: .
cdr3_aa: CSVEVDEQFF
cdr3_nt: TGCAGCGTTGAAGTTGATGAGCAGTTCTTC

clone_size: many
v_call: TRBV4-3
j_call: TRBJ2-7
d_call: TRBD2
cdr3_aa: CASSQGVAGAGEQYF
cdr3_nt: TGCGCCAGCAGCCAAGGAGTAGCGGGAGCGGGGGAGCAGTACTTC

clone_size: many
v_call: TRBV19
j_call: TRBJ2-5
d_call: TRBD1
cdr3_aa: CASSIPTGGQETQYF
cdr3_nt: TGTGCCAGTAGTATCCCGACAGGGGGACAAGAGACCCAGTACTTC

clone_size: many
v_call: TRBV2
j_call: TRBJ2-5
d_call: TRBD2
cdr3_aa: CASRVTSGVFQETQYF
cdr3_nt: TGTGCCAGCAGGGTAACTAGCGGGGTCTTCCAAGAGACCCAGTACTTC

clone_size: many
v_call: TRBV12-5
j_call: TRBJ1-1
d_call: .
cdr3_aa: CASGVKVNTEAFF
cdr3_nt: TGTGCTAGTGGTGTAAAAGTGAACACTGAAGCTTTCTTT

clone_size: few
v_call: TRBV7-3
j_call: TRBJ2-1
d_call: TRBD1
cdr3_aa: CASSWGQEGQQFF
cdr3_nt: TGTGCCAGCAGCTGGGGACAGGAAGGGCAGCAGTTCTTC

clone_size: many
v_call: TRBV6-6
j_call: TRBJ1-1
d_call: TRBD1
cdr3_aa: CASSYPRPTGGENTEAFF
cdr3_nt: TGTGCCAGCAGTTACCCGAGGCCGACAGGGGGCGAGAACACTGAAGCTTTCTTT

clone_size: many
v_call: TRBV30
j_call: TRBJ1-5
d_call: .
cdr3_aa: CASQAGNQPQHF
cdr3_nt: TGTGCCTCCCAAGCGGGGAATCAGCCCCAGCATTTT

clone_size: many
v_call: TRBV9
j_call: TRBJ1-2
d_call: .
cdr3_aa: CASSVDPIIPGDGYTF
cdr3_nt: TGTGCCAGCAGCGTAGATCCGATAATACCCGGGGATGGCTACACCTTC

clone_size: .
v_call: TRBV21-1
j_call: TRBJ2-7
d_call: .
cdr3_aa: CASSPSEQGGSGSSYEQYF
cdr3_nt: TGTGCCAGCAGCCCGTCGGAACAGGGCGGGAGCGGGAGCTCCTACGAGCAGTACTTC

clone_size: many
v_call: TRBV20-1
j_call: TRBJ2-5
d_call: .
cdr3_aa: CSAGGKTQETQYF
cdr3_nt: TGCAGTGCCGGGGGTAAAACCCAAGAGACCCAGTACTTC

clone_size: .
v_call: TRBV12-3/TRBV12-4
j_call: TRBJ2-5
d_call: .
cdr3_aa: CASRGQNGETQYF
cdr3_nt: TGTGCCAGCAGAGGGCAGAACGGGGAGACCCAGTACTTC

clone_size: many
v_call: TRBV5-1
j_call: TRBJ2-5
d_call: .
cdr3_aa: CASSLEGTAGETQYF
cdr3_nt: TGCGCCAGCAGCCTGGAAGGGACCGCAGGGGAGACCCAGTACTTC

clone_size: many
v_call: TRBV5-4
j_call: TRBJ2-7
d_call: TRBD2
cdr3_aa: CASSLGAGESLYEQYF
cdr3_nt: TGTGCCAGCAGCTTGGGAGCGGGAGAGTCCCTTTACGAGCAGTACTTC

clone_size: many
v_call: TRBV20-1
j_call: TRBJ2-5
d_call: TRBD1
cdr3_aa: CSASDSARGRKTQYF
cdr3_nt: TGCAGTGCTAGCGACTCGGCCAGGGGGCGAAAGACCCAGTACTTC

clone_size: many
v_call: TRBV5-1
j_call: TRBJ2-5
d_call: TRBD2
cdr3_aa: CASSRGTSENQETQYF
cdr3_nt: TGCGCCAGCAGCCGCGGGACTAGCGAAAACCAAGAGACCCAGTACTTC

clone_size: few
v_call: TRBV7-2
j_call: TRBJ2-7
d_call: .
cdr3_aa: CASSLDSPDEQYF
cdr3_nt: TGTGCCAGCAGCTTAGACAGTCCGGACGAGCAGTACTTC

clone_size: .
v_call: TRBV3-1
j_call: TRBJ2-5
d_call: .
cdr3_aa: CASSERALQETQYF
cdr3_nt: TGTGCCAGCAGCGAAAGGGCTCTCCAAGAGACCCAGTACTTC

clone_size: few
v_call: TRBV2
j_call: TRBJ2-2
d_call: TRBD2
cdr3_aa: CASNPTSGSPAGELFF
cdr3_nt: TGTGCCAGCAATCCGACTAGCGGGAGCCCCGCCGGGGAGCTGTTTTTT

clone_size: few
v_call: TRBV14
j_call: TRBJ2-3
d_call: .
cdr3_aa: CASSLNVEHTQYF
cdr3_nt: TGTGCCAGCAGCCTAAACGTGGAGCATACGCAGTATTTT

clone_size: once
v_call: TRBV20-1
j_call: TRBJ2-7
d_call: .
cdr3_aa: CSAPTSVAYEQYF
cdr3_nt: TGCAGTGCCCCGACTAGTGTGGCCTACGAGCAGTACTTC

clone_size: many
v_call: TRBV9
j_call: TRBJ1-2
d_call: .
cdr3_aa: CASSIRAGRINYGYTF
cdr3_nt: TGTGCCAGCAGCATCAGAGCGGGACGGATTAACTATGGCTACACCTTC

clone_size: many
v_call: TRBV12-3/TRBV12-4
j_call: TRBJ2-2
d_call: .
cdr3_aa: CASSFFTGELFF
cdr3_nt: TGTGCCAGCAGTTTTTTCACTGGGGAGCTGTTTTTT

clone_size: many
v_call: TRBV29-1
j_call: TRBJ2-3
d_call: .
cdr3_aa: CSSDFGSLADTQYF
cdr3_nt: TGCAGCTCAGATTTTGGGAGTTTGGCAGATACGCAGTATTTT

clone_size: many
v_call: TRBV7-3
j_call: TRBJ2-1
d_call: .
cdr3_aa: CASSLGRRSNEQFF
cdr3_nt: TGTGCCAGCAGCTTAGGGCGGAGGTCCAATGAGCAGTTCTTC

clone_size: many
v_call: TRBV3-1
j_call: TRBJ2-5
d_call: .
cdr3_aa: CASSQREPQGSPKGWTQYF
cdr3_nt: TGTGCCAGCAGCCAAAGAGAACCCCAGGGCAGCCCGAAGGGTTGGACCCAGTACTTC

clone_size: few
v_call: TRBV2
j_call: TRBJ2-2
d_call: .
cdr3_aa: CASSDSGGTLNTGELFF
cdr3_nt: TGTGCCAGCAGTGATAGTGGAGGGACCTTAAACACCGGGGAGCTGTTTTTT

clone_size: few
v_call: TRBV7-2
j_call: TRBJ2-7
d_call: TRBD1
cdr3_aa: CASSPRTGVHEQYF
cdr3_nt: TGTGCCAGCAGCCCCCGGACAGGGGTCCACGAGCAGTACTTC

clone_size: many
v_call: TRBV12-3/TRBV12-4
j_call: TRBJ1-1
d_call: TRBD1
cdr3_aa: CASSSTGGRTEAFF
cdr3_nt: TGTGCCAGCAGTTCGACAGGGGGCCGCACTGAAGCTTTCTTT

clone_size: .
v_call: TRBV20-1
j_call: TRBJ1-1
d_call: .
cdr3_aa: CSAGSRNTEAFF
cdr3_nt: TGCAGTGCCGGTAGTAGGAACACTGAAGCTTTCTTT

clone_size: many
v_call: TRBV29-1
j_call: TRBJ1-2
d_call: TRBD1
cdr3_aa: CSVKRDRGSRNYGYTF
cdr3_nt: TGCAGCGTGAAAAGGGACAGGGGATCTCGCAACTATGGCTACACCTTC

clone_size: few
v_call: TRBV20-1
j_call: TRBJ1-2
d_call: .
cdr3_aa: CSAPRTAVRGYTF
cdr3_nt: TGCAGTGCCCCGAGGACAGCCGTCCGAGGCTACACCTTC

clone_size: few
v_call: TRBV7-2
j_call: TRBJ2-1
d_call: TRBD1
cdr3_aa: CASSHVRVGTALYNEQFF
cdr3_nt: TGTGCCAGCAGCCATGTACGAGTGGGGACAGCGCTATACAATGAGCAGTTCTTC

clone_size: many
v_call: TRBV11-2
j_call: TRBJ2-5
d_call: .
cdr3_aa: CASSLHETQYF
cdr3_nt: TGTGCCAGCAGCCTCCATGAGACCCAGTACTTC

clone_size: .
v_call: TRBV30
j_call: TRBJ2-2
d_call: TRBD1
cdr3_aa: CAWSVPRTGNTGELFF
cdr3_nt: TGTGCCTGGAGTGTACCCAGGACAGGGAACACCGGGGAGCTGTTTTTT